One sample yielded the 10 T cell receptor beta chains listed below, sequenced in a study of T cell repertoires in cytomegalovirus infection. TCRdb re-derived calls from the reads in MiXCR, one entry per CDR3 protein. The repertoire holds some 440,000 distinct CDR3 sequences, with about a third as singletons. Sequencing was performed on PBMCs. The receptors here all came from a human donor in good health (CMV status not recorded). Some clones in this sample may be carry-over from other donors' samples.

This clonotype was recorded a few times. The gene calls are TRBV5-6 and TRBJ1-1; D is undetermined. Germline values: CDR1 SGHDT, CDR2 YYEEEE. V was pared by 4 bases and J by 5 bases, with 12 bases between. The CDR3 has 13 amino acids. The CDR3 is CASSREPSTEAFF. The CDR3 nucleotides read TGTGCCAGCAGCAGGGAGCCTTCTACTGAAGCTTTCTTT.

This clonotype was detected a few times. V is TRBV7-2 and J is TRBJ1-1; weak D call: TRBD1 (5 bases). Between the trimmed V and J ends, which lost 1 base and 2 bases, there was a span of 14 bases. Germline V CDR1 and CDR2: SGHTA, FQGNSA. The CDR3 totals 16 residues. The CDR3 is CASSLGFGGANTEAFF. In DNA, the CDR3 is TGTGCCAGCAGCTTAGGATTTGGAGGGGCAAACACTGAAGCTTTCTTT.

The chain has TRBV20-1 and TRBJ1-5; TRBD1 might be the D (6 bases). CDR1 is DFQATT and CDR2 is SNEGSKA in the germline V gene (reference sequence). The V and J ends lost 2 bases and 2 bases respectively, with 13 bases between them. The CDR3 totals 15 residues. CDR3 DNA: TGCAGTGCTAGAAGGGGGAGTGGAGGCAATCAGCCCCAGCATTTT. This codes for CSARRGSGGNQPQHF.

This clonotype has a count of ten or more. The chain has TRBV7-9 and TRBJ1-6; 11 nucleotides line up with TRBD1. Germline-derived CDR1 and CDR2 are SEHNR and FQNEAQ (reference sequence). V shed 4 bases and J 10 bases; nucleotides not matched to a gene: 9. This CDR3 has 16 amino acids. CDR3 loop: CASSSIGQGAKSPLHF. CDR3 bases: TGTGCCAGCAGCTCCATTGGACAGGGGGCAAAGTCACCCCTCCACTTT.

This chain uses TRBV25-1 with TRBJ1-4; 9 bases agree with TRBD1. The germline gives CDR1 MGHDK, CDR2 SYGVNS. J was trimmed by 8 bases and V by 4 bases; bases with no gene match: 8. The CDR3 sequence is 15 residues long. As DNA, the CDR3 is TGTGCCAGCAGTGCTCACCGGGACAGGGAAGAAAAACTGTTTTTT. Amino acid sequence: CASSAHRDREEKLFF.

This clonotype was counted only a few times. In DNA form, the CDR3 reads TGCAGTGCTAGAACAGCCCGGAGGGATTCACCCCTCCACTTT. Translating it yields CSARTARRDSPLHF. The chain has TRBV20-1 and TRBJ1-6; D remains ambiguous. Germline V gives CDR1 DFQATT, CDR2 SNEGSKA (reference sequence). V was cut by 2 bases and J by 8 bases, with 13 bases left in between. The CDR3 runs 14 residues.

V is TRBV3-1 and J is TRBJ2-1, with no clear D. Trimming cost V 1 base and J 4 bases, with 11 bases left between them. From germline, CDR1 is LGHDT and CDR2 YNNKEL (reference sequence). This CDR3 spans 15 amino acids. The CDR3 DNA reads TGTGCCAGCAGCCAAGCCCTAGGAAAGTACAATGAGCAGTTCTTC. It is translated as CASSQALGKYNEQFF.

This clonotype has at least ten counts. In DNA, the CDR3 is TGTGCCAGCAGTTACGGGGCGGCGGAGACCCAGTACTTC. Translating gives CASSYGAAETQYF. The rearrangement links TRBV6-5 to TRBJ2-5; a weak D match, TRBD1 (5 bases). From germline, CDR1 is MNHEY and CDR2 SVGAGI. Trimming took 2 bases from V and 5 from J, leaving 9 bases between them. This CDR3 is 13 amino acids long.

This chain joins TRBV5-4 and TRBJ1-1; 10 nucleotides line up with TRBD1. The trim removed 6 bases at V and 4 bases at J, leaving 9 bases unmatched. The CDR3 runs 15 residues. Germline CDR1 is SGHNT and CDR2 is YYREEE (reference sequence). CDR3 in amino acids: CASNRRGTGVTEAFF. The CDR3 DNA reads TGTGCCAGCAACCGCCGCGGGACAGGGGTCACTGAAGCTTTCTTT.

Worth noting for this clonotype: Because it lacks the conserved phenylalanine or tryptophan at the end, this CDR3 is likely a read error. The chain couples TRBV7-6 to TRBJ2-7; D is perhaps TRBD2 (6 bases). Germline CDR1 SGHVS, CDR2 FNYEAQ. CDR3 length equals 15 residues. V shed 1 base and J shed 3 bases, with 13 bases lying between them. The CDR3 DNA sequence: TGTGCCAGCAGCTTAGAAGGAGGGACCATCTACGAGCAGTACTTA. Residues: CASSLEGGTIYEQYL.